These 29 T cell receptor beta chains were all obtained from the same sample, sequenced in a study of shared clonotypes between healthy human individuals. Profiled with immunoSEQ multiplex PCR; TCRdb holds only in-frame clones, not every one. Here the sample spans some 1 million clones, around 76% being singletons. Sequencing used memory CD4+ T cells sorted from blood. The subset here: CD45RA-negative fraction. The receptors were gathered from a man aged 18 to 30 in good health.

In this sample, this clone turned up a few times. Other nucleotide sequences from this sample produce the same CDR3. The chain recombines TRBV7-2 with TRBJ1-1, with D maybe TRBD1 (6 bases). V shed 4 bases and J shed 1 base, with 7 bases lying between them. Per the germline V gene, CDR1 is SGHTA and CDR2 is FQGNSA. The CDR3 contains 13 residues. This chain's CDR3 is CASSSDRNTEAFF. In nucleotides, the CDR3 is TGTGCCAGCAGCTCGGACAGGAACACTGAAGCTTTCTTT.

The rearrangement joins TRBV4-1 to TRBJ1-5, with D tentatively TRBD1 (5 bases). This CDR3 has 17 amino acids. V dropped 0 bases and J dropped 0 bases, with 12 bases sitting between them. Germline CDR1 is MGHRA and CDR2 is YSYEKL. CDR3 in amino acids: CASSQDPTGPSNQPQHF. CDR3 nucleotides: TGCGCCAGCAGCCAAGATCCCACAGGACCTAGCAATCAGCCCCAGCATTTT.

This chain joins TRBV27 and TRBJ1-5, with D perhaps matching TRBD1 (5 bases). CDR1 is MNHEY and CDR2 is SMNVEV in the germline V gene (reference sequence). This CDR3 has 15 residues. Deletions cut 4 bases from V and 1 base from J, with 11 bases between. CDR3 coding DNA: TGTGCCAGCAGTTATGGGCGGGGGAGCAATCAGCCCCAGCATTTT. It translates to CASSYGRGSNQPQHF.

The V gene is TRBV5-6, the J gene TRBJ2-7, with TRBD1 identical over 11 bases. The CDR3 is made up of 18 amino acids. Germline CDR1 and CDR2: SGHDT and YYEEEE. V lost 4 bases and J lost 3; bases outside the gene matches: 15. CDR3 nucleotides: TGTGCCAGCAGCCCGGGGACAGGGGGTTCCAGAACCCTCTACGAGCAGTACTTC. Protein: CASSPGTGGSRTLYEQYF.

J is TRBJ2-2 and V is TRBV5-8; no clear D gene. Per germline, CDR1 SGHTS and CDR2 YDEGEE. V gave up 0 bases and J gave up 1 base, with 10 bases separating them. The CDR3 sequence is 16 residues long. The DNA for the CDR3 is TGTGCCAGCAGCTTGGGTGGAGCCGTGAACACCGGGGAGCTGTTTTTT. Translating it yields CASSLGGAVNTGELFF.

The chain links TRBV19 to TRBJ2-2; the match to TRBD1 covers 8 bases. V dropped 1 base and J dropped 4; count of bases not matched to a gene: 2. This CDR3 has 15 residues. Looked up from germline, CDR1 is LNHDA and CDR2 is SQIVND (reference sequence). The DNA for the CDR3 is TGTGCCAGTAGTATAGCCAGGGGGCTCACCGGGGAGCTGTTTTTT. Translating gives CASSIARGLTGELFF.

The V and J genes are TRBV18 and TRBJ1-1; D not certain. Germline V CDR1 and CDR2: KGHSH, LQKENI. This CDR3 has 18 residues. The ends were cut back, 1 base at V and 1 base at J, with 19 bases in the middle. The CDR3 coding sequence is TGTGCCAGCTCACCACTCGTCCTGTCCCCACTAACGAACACTGAAGCTTTCTTT. Translation gives CASSPLVLSPLTNTEAFF.

The V call is TRBV19, the J call TRBJ1-1; 9 bases line up with TRBD1. V shed 6 bases, J shed 8 bases, and the junction held 7 bases outside the gene matches. Germline lookup yields CDR1 LNHDA and CDR2 SQIVND (reference sequence). CDR3 length: 13 amino acids. DNA for the CDR3: TGTGCCAGTAGCGGACAGGGGTTCCGAGAAGCTTTCTTT. Translation gives CASSGQGFREAFF.

The chain carries TRBV19 and TRBJ1-5; 7 bases fit TRBD1. CDR3 length: 14 residues. V trimming: 5 bases; J trimming: 2 bases; junction bases outside the gene matches: 3. The V gene's germline CDR1 is LNHDA and CDR2 SQIVND (reference sequence). In DNA, the CDR3 is TGTGCCAGTAGTCTCAGGGGGGGCAATCAGCCCCAGCATTTT. This encodes CASSLRGGNQPQHF. Variable domain in full (rest from reference TRBV19 and TRBJ1-5): DGGITQSPKYLFRKEGQNVTLSCEQNLNHDAMYWYRQDPGQGLRLIYYSQIVNDFQKGDIAEGYSVSREKKESFPLTVTSAQKNPTAFYLCASSLRGGNQPQHFGDGTRLSIL.

The gene calls are TRBV7-9 and TRBJ2-2, with 7 bases identical to TRBD1. The trim removed 1 base at V and 1 base at J, leaving 3 bases unmatched. This CDR3 contains 16 residues. In germline, CDR1 is SEHNR, CDR2 FQNEAQ (reference sequence). The CDR3 DNA is TGTGCCAGCAGCTTAGGTCCAGGGGGGAACACCGGGGAGCTGTTTTTT. Amino acids: CASSLGPGGNTGELFF.

DNA of the CDR3: TGTGCCAGCAGCGACCGGTCCTTGGATGGCTACACCTTC. This sequence encodes CASSDRSLDGYTF. The chain is built from TRBV7-9 and TRBJ1-2; no reliable D call. Deletions cut 5 bases from V and 6 bases from J, with 13 bases between. CDR3 length: 13 residues. Germline values: CDR1 SEHNR, CDR2 FQNEAQ (reference sequence).

The genes are TRBV2 and TRBJ1-5, with D unresolved. Germline V gives CDR1 SNHLY, CDR2 FYNNEI. This CDR3 is built from 15 residues. V lost 2 bases and J lost 1, with 9 bases in between. Here the CDR3 reads CASSENWSSNQPQHF. Here the CDR3 DNA reads TGTGCCAGCAGTGAAAACTGGAGCAGCAATCAGCCCCAGCATTTT.

The gene calls are TRBV7-9 and TRBJ1-3; D is uncertain. CDR1 SEHNR and CDR2 FQNEAQ come from the germline V gene (reference sequence). There are 14 residues in the CDR3. The germline V and J ends were trimmed by 2 bases and 0 bases, with 5 bases remaining between them. The CDR3 loop is CASSLSYSGNTIYF. The CDR3 DNA follows: TGTGCCAGCAGCTTAAGTTACTCTGGAAACACCATATATTTT.

V is TRBV5-1 and J is TRBJ2-3; 10 nucleotides align to TRBD1. Germline values: CDR1 SGHRS, CDR2 YFSETQ. The V gene end was trimmed by 0 bases and the J gene end by 6 bases; junction bases not matched to a gene: 4. This CDR3 region has 15 residues. CDR3 in DNA: TGCGCCAGCAGCTTGGCCGTGGGACAGGGGGATACGCAGTATTTT. It encodes CASSLAVGQGDTQYF.

CDR3: CASSQAPGQGALNTEAFF. CDR3 DNA sequence: TGCGCCAGCAGCCAAGCGCCGGGACAGGGGGCCTTAAACACTGAAGCTTTCTTT. This chain links TRBV4-1 with TRBJ1-1; 12 bases are a match to TRBD1. Trimming cost V 1 base and J 2 bases; bases outside gene matches: 8. This CDR3 is 18 amino acids long. The V gene's germline CDR1 is MGHRA and CDR2 YSYEKL.

Note on this clone: The sample has other DNA sequences that encode this CDR3 too. The rearrangement joins TRBV19 to TRBJ2-1, with D unclear. Per the germline V gene, CDR1 is LNHDA and CDR2 is SQIVND (reference sequence). Trimming stripped 0 bases from V and 2 bases from J, with 8 bases between. The CDR3 runs 15 residues. The CDR3 DNA follows: TGTGCCAGTAGTATAGAAGGTGTGACCTACAATGAGCAGTTCTTC. It translates to CASSIEGVTYNEQFF.

V and J are TRBV18 and TRBJ2-7; 8 bases map to TRBD2. V lost 3 bases to trimming and J lost 3 bases; unmatched junction nucleotides: 7. The CDR3 contains 15 residues. Germline CDR1 KGHSH, CDR2 LQKENI. The CDR3 DNA sequence: TGTGCCAGCTCACCGCCGGGAGGGGCAGGCTACGAGCAGTACTTC. As protein: CASSPPGGAGYEQYF. Complete variable domain (other parts from reference TRBV18 and TRBJ2-7): NAGVMQNPRHLVRRRGQEARLRCSPMKGHSHVYWYRQLPEEGLKFMVYLQKENIIDESGMPKERFSAEFPKEGPSILRIQQVVRGDSAAYFCASSPPGGAGYEQYFGPGTRLTVT.

The chain is built from TRBV5-4 and TRBJ2-5, with 7 nucleotides matching TRBD2. J gave up 2 bases and V 4 bases, and 2 bases lay outside the gene matches. The length of the CDR3 is 13 residues. The germline CDR1 and CDR2 sequences are SGHNT and YYREEE (reference sequence). CDR3 residues: CASSQAGQETQYF. As DNA, the CDR3 is TGTGCCAGCAGCCAAGCGGGGCAAGAGACCCAGTACTTC.

This chain's CDR3 is CASSQASGGRSSPLHF. CDR3 bases: TGTGCCAGCAGCCAAGCCTCCGGGGGCCGGAGTTCACCCCTCCACTTT. The chain links TRBV14 to TRBJ1-6; possible D gene TRBD1, 6 bases. CDR3 length equals 16 residues. V gave up 1 base and J gave up 9 bases, with 16 bases separating them. From germline, CDR1 is SGHDN and CDR2 FVKESK. Supplemented by reference TRBV14 and TRBJ1-6, the full variable domain reads EAGVTQFPSHSVIEKGQTVTLRCDPISGHDNLYWYRRVMGKEIKFLLHFVKESKQDESGMPNNRFLAERTGGTYSTLKVQPAELEDSGVYFCASSQASGGRSSPLHFGNGTRLTVT.

This clone was found many times. The chain couples TRBV5-1 to TRBJ2-2, with D possibly matching TRBD2 (6 bases). Trimming took 4 bases from V and 7 from J, leaving 14 bases between them. This CDR3 has 14 residues. Per the germline V gene, CDR1 is SGHRS and CDR2 is YFSETQ. CDR3 DNA sequence: TGCGCCAGCAGCGCCCGCCCCGGGGGCGGGGAGCTGTTTTTT. Protein product: CASSARPGGGELFF.

The rearrangement uses TRBV9 and TRBJ2-3; D is unclear. There are 14 residues in the CDR3. The germline CDR1 and CDR2 sequences are SGDLS and YYNGEE. Trimming took 2 bases from V and 4 from J, leaving 11 bases between them. The CDR3 bases are TGTGCCAGCAGCGTTAGTCCGACCGCAGATACGCAGTATTTT. Amino acids: CASSVSPTADTQYF. The whole variable domain, filled in from reference TRBV9 and TRBJ2-3, reads DSGVTQTPKHLITATGQRVTLRCSPRSGDLSVYWYQQSLDQGLQFLIQYYNGEERAKGNILERFSAQQFPDLHSELNLSSLELGDSALYFCASSVSPTADTQYFGPGTRLTVL.

The chain has TRBV6-5 and TRBJ1-1; possible D gene TRBD1, 6 bases. The germline V and J ends were trimmed by 6 bases and 5 bases, with 13 bases remaining between them. The CDR3 runs 13 residues. CDR1 is MNHEY, CDR2 SVGAGI, per germline. CDR3 DNA: TGTGCCAGCAGAACAGGGCTGTTTACTGAAGCTTTCTTT. Translated: CASRTGLFTEAFF.

Comments on this clone: This specimen includes other DNA sequences encoding the same CDR3. V usage is TRBV28 and J usage is TRBJ2-7, with unresolved D. The V and J ends lost 1 base and 3 bases respectively, with 4 bases between them. Germline V gene lookup returns CDR1 MDHEN and CDR2 SYDVKM. This CDR3 comprises 12 residues. Written as DNA, the CDR3 is TGTGCCAGCAGTTTATTAAGCTACGAGCAGTACTTC. It specifies CASSLLSYEQYF.

This clone was recorded many times. The J gene is TRBJ2-5, the V gene TRBV2; 7 nucleotides line up with TRBD1. The CDR3 totals 13 residues. J gave up 9 bases and V 4 bases, and 8 bases lay outside the gene matches. Germline lookup yields CDR1 SNHLY and CDR2 FYNNEI. The CDR3 sequence is CASSAGTDLAQYF. The CDR3 DNA reads as TGTGCCAGCAGTGCTGGGACAGACTTGGCCCAGTACTTC. Filled out from reference TRBV2 and TRBJ2-5, the complete variable domain reads EPEVTQTPSHQVTQMGQEVILRCVPISNHLYFYWYRQILGQKVEFLVSFYNNEISEKSEIFDDQFSVERPDGSNFTLKIRSTKLEDSAMYFCASSAGTDLAQYFGPGTRLLVL.

This clone has just a few counts. V and J are TRBV5-5 and TRBJ2-7; D is ambiguous. Trimming pared 0 bases from V and 3 bases from J, leaving 13 bases between. The CDR3 loop spans 15 amino acids. The germline CDR1 and CDR2 sequences are SGHKS and YYEKEE (reference sequence). The CDR3 bases are TGTGCCAGCAGCTTGGACGTCGCCAGACTCTACGAGCAGTACTTC. Translated: CASSLDVARLYEQYF.

This clone was seen a few times. The chain recombines TRBV19 with TRBJ1-5, with TRBD1 as a possible D gene (5 bases). Deletions cut 7 bases from V and 0 bases from J, with 10 bases between. This CDR3 is 14 amino acids long. Germline V lookup: CDR1 LNHDA, CDR2 SQIVND (reference sequence). This chain's CDR3 is CASTDRSSNQPQHF. CDR3 DNA sequence: TGTGCCAGTACTGACAGAAGTAGCAATCAGCCCCAGCATTTT. Full variable domain (missing parts from reference TRBV19 and TRBJ1-5): DGGITQSPKYLFRKEGQNVTLSCEQNLNHDAMYWYRQDPGQGLRLIYYSQIVNDFQKGDIAEGYSVSREKKESFPLTVTSAQKNPTAFYLCASTDRSSNQPQHFGDGTRLSIL.

The rearrangement joins TRBV7-8 to TRBJ1-1; D unclear. The length of the CDR3 is 13 residues. V was cut by 11 bases and J by 0 bases, with 13 bases left in between. From germline, CDR1 is SGHVS and CDR2 FQNEAQ. The CDR3 region has the DNA TGTGCCGTGGGTCGGGCCTTGAACACTGAAGCTTTCTTT. Encoded protein: CAVGRALNTEAFF.

The chain recombines TRBV10-3 with TRBJ2-3; 10 bases line up with TRBD2. V was pared by 10 bases and J by 1 base, with 2 bases of the junction left unmatched. This CDR3 spans 13 amino acids. Germline V CDR1 and CDR2: ENHRY, SYGVKD. CDR3 protein: CATGTSGTDTQYF. CDR3 nucleotide sequence: TGTGCCACCGGGACTAGCGGCACAGATACGCAGTATTTT.

This chain connects TRBV18 to TRBJ1-6; no definite D call. The CDR3 length is 13 residues. Trimming stripped 3 bases from V and 11 bases from J, with 11 bases between. The germline gives CDR1 KGHSH, CDR2 LQKENI. The chain's CDR3 is CASSPQGLAPLHF. For the CDR3, the DNA is TGTGCCAGCTCACCTCAAGGGCTGGCACCCCTCCACTTT.